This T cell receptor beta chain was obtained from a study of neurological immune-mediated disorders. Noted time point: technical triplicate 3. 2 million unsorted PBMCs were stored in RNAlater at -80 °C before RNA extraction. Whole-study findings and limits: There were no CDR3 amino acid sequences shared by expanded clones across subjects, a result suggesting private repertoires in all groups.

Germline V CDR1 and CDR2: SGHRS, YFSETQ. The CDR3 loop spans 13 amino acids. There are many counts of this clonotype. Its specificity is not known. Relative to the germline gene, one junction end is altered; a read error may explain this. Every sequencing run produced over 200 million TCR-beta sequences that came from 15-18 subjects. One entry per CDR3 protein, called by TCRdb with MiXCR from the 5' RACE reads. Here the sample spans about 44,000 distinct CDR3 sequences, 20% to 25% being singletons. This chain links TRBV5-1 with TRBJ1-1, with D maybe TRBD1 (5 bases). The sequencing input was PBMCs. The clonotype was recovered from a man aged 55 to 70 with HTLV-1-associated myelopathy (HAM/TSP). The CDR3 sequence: CASSLGVDTEAFF. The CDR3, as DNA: TGCGCCAGCAGTTTGGGGGTCGACACTGAAGCTTTCTTT.